This T cell receptor (beta chain) was sequenced for a study of blood T cell repertoires in COVID-19. Study background: Samples came from the United States, Italy and Spain, spanning acute and convalescent COVID-19. Sources were T cells, B-cell-depleted T cells, or PBMCs; the material itself was cDNA or gDNA.

This CDR3 contains 16 residues. CDR1 SGHNT and CDR2 YYREEE come from the germline V gene (reference sequence). V dropped 4 bases and J dropped 4; count of bases not matched to a gene: 8. In the original processing: Amplification with reference gene primers provided the estimates of nucleated cell counts. Method: immunoSEQ multiplex PCR; TCRdb's copy keeps in-frame clones and lacks some. That table furnishes V, J and clone size, whereas the DNA furnished D and trimming. Here the sample spans approximately 350,000 clones, 90% to 95% being singletons. The receptor comes from a woman aged 18-30 years who had recovered from COVID-19. Sequencing was performed on peripheral blood. The V call is TRBV5-4, the J call TRBJ2-3; 11 bases line up with TRBD2. CDR3 nucleotide sequence: TGTGCCAGCAGCACCGTATTAGCGGGAGGGGCAGATACGCAGTATTTT. Translation gives CASSTVLAGGADTQYF.